The following is a TCR beta chain sequence with its context. Its specificity is not known. This record belongs to a study of cytomegalovirus exposure and HLA in healthy donors. Findings and caveats of the study: Earlier analysis looked at TCR beta V segments, and most were productive about 90% or about 30% of the time.

At collection, donors were nominally healthy, but unrecorded immune exposures were probable. Vbeta (60) and Jbeta (13) primers were used in the PCR. Sequenced by immunoSEQ multiplex PCR; TCRdb stores in-frame clones only, minus some. Among about 190,000 clones listed, 77% were seen once. The source material was PBMCs. The source of this sequence is a woman in her twenties or thirties in good health and CMV-seropositive.

CDR3 sequence reads: CASRFPETGDYEQYF. DNA of the CDR3: TGTGCCAGCAGATTCCCGGAGACAGGTGATTACGAGCAGTACTTC. V and J are TRBV11-2 and TRBJ2-7, with D perhaps TRBD1 (6 bases). The CDR3 contains 15 residues. In germline, CDR1 is SGHAT, CDR2 FQNNGV. Trimming pared 6 bases from V and 4 bases from J, leaving 19 bases between.